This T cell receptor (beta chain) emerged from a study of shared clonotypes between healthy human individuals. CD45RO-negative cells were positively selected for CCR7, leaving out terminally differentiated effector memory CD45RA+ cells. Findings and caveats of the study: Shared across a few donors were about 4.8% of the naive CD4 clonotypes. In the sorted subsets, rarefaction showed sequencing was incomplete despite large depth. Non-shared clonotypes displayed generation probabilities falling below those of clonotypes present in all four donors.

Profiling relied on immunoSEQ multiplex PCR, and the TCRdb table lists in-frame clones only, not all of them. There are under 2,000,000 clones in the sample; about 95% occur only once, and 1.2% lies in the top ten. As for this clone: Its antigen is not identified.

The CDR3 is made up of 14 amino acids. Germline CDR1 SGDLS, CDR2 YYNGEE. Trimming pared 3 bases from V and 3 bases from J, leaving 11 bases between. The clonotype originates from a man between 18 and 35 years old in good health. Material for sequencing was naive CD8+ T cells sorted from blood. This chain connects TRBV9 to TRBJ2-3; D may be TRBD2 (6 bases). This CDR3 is CASSESGYTDTQYF. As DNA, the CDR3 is TGTGCCAGCAGCGAAAGCGGGTATACAGATACGCAGTATTTT.